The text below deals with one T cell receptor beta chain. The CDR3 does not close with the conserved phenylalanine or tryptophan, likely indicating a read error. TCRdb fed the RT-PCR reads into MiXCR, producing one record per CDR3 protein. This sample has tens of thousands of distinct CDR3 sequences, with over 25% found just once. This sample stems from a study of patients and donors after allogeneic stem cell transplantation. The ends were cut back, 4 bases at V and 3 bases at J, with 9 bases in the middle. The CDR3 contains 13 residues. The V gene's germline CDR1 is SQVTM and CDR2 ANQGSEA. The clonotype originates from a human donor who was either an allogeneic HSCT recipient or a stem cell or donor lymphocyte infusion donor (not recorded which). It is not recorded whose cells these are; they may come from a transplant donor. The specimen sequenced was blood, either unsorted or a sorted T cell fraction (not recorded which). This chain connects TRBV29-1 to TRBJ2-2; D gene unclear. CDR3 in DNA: TGCAGCGTTGGGATGGCGTACACCGGGGAGCTGTTTCTT. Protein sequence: CSVGMAYTGELFL.